This TCR beta chain came from a study of T cell responses to AZD1222 COVID-19 vaccine. Sequencing was performed with immunoSEQ multiplex PCR; in TCRdb, only in-frame clones are kept and a portion is missing. The table lists roughly 100,000 clones, about 86% of them singletons. Study outcomes and limitations: Donors were mostly white British, more females; clonal diversity possibly underestimated. Within unmutated variant regions lay the reported targets of nearly half of spike-specific TCRs. Spike was spanned by vaccine-associated CD4 TCRs, which were dominant at 160-218 and 743-854. Compared with day 0, the breadth and depth of the Spike-specific TCR repertoire rose significantly after two doses of AZD1222.

This clone was recorded once. The antigen remains undetermined. This CDR3 is 16 amino acids long. Germline V gene data show CDR1 as SGHTA and CDR2 as FQGNSA. V dropped 5 bases and J dropped 0 bases, with 15 bases sitting between them. This specimen was peripheral blood, taken on day 0 of AZD1222 vaccination. The chain is built from TRBV7-2 and TRBJ2-3; D is possibly TRBD1 (6 bases). This clonotype was sampled from an adult in good health. The CDR3 coding sequence is TGTGCCAGCAGCGCCAGGACAGCCCGTAGCACAGATACGCAGTATTTT. Encoded protein: CASSARTARSTDTQYF. Filled out from reference TRBV7-2 and TRBJ2-3, the complete variable domain reads GAGVSQSPSNKVTEKGKDVELRCDPISGHTALYWYRQSLGQGLEFLIYFQGNSAPDKSGLPSDRFSAERTGGSVSTLTIQRTQQEDSAVYLCASSARTARSTDTQYFGPGTRLTVL.